The 4 T cell receptor beta chains given below trace back to one sample, sequenced in a study of CD8 T cells in ankylosing spondylitis. General study results and limits: Typical of ankylosing spondylitis blood, it appeared, was a TCR beta motif of roughly eight highly homologous variants.

TCRdb re-called the 5' RACE reads through MiXCR, storing one row per CDR3 protein. Seen here are 450,000 or so distinct CDR3 sequences, roughly 26% observed once, and the top ten hold 0.89%. Antigens of these TCRs are unknown. Sequencing input: blood, either unsorted or a sorted T cell fraction (not recorded which). The receptors here all came from a male donor with ankylosing spondylitis.

This clonotype came up many times. The genes are TRBV6-1 and TRBJ2-1, with D unresolved. CDR1 is MNHNS, CDR2 SASEGT, per germline. The CDR3 totals 15 residues. Trimming took off 2 bases at V and 0 bases at J, with 8 bases between the two ends. The CDR3 here is CASSELTGSYNEQFF. The CDR3, as DNA: TGTGCCAGCAGTGAACTAACGGGCTCCTACAATGAGCAGTTCTTC.

The DNA for the CDR3 is TGCAGCGTGATACAGGGGGCTCGGACTGAAGCTTTCTTT. Protein: CSVIQGARTEAFF. This rearrangement joins TRBV29-1 to TRBJ1-1, with 9 bases lining up with TRBD1. The junction had 7 bases not matched to a gene; V was cut back by 6 bases and J by 5 bases. Germline assignment: CDR1 SQVTM and CDR2 ANQGSEA. CDR3 length: 13 residues.

This clonotype was counted between two and nine times. The chain carries TRBV27 and TRBJ2-1; 12 positions match TRBD2. V shed 5 bases and J 9 bases; nucleotides not matched to a gene: 11. The germline CDR1 and CDR2 sequences are MNHEY and SMNVEV (reference sequence). The CDR3 is made up of 16 amino acids. In DNA, the CDR3 is TGTGCCAGCAGTCAGACTAGCGGGAGTTTTCCGAGTGAGCAGTTCTTC. It codes for CASSQTSGSFPSEQFF.

V is TRBV15 and J is TRBJ2-1; the D is unclear. The CDR3 is 14 amino acids. V gave up 0 bases and J gave up 2 bases, with 5 bases separating them. The germline V gene encodes CDR1 LNHNV and CDR2 YYDKDF (reference sequence). In nucleotides, the CDR3 is TGTGCCACCAGCAGAGAAGGGCCCTACAATGAGCAGTTCTTC. It yields the protein CATSREGPYNEQFF.